Included here is one T cell receptor (beta chain) sequence, with context. Antigen: not known. The treatment is: randomized to nivolumab then ipilimumab (arm A) or the reverse (arm B). The CDR3 is 15 amino acids. Trimming removed 6 bases from V and 0 bases from J, with 12 bases in between. In germline, CDR1 is MDHEN, CDR2 SYDVKM. The data derive from a study of sequential checkpoint blockade in melanoma. Whole-study results and caveats: Rising tumor T-cell fraction and clonality meant about 30 times likelier benefit.

Repertoires were generated with immunoSEQ multiplex PCR, while TCRdb's copy carries only in-frame clones and drops some. The table has 10,000 to 15,000 clones, approximately 27% seen once. The chain recombines TRBV28 with TRBJ1-5; possible D gene TRBD1, 6 bases. The origin of this receptor is a human donor with melanoma. The sequencing here drew on tumor tissue (inferred from file names), taken from a patient given nivolumab and ipilimumab in sequence. CDR3 sequence (DNA): TGTGCCAGCAGCCCGGGACAAATTAGCAATCAGCCCCAGCATTTT. This codes for CASSPGQISNQPQHF.